The 14 T cell receptor beta chains reported below all come from one sample, sequenced in a study of T cell changes during pregnancy in multiple sclerosis. Generated by immunoSEQ multiplex PCR, the TCRdb table keeps only in-frame clones and is missing some. The sample has tens of thousands of clones; about 96% are singletons. Specimen: CD8+ T cells from peripheral blood mononuclear cells, collected after pregnancy. These receptors were collected from a female donor with multiple sclerosis, enrolled in a pregnancy study.

This clone showed up just once. This chain connects TRBV18 to TRBJ2-2; D not certain. The CDR3 length is 15 residues. Trimming took 3 bases from V and 1 from J, leaving 9 bases between them. Germline assignment: CDR1 KGHSH and CDR2 LQKENI. CDR3 coding DNA: TGTGCCAGCTCACCCCGCCCAGGGAACACCGGGGAGCTGTTTTTT. Encoded protein: CASSPRPGNTGELFF.

The rearrangement uses TRBV7-3 and TRBJ2-1; TRBD2 matches 7 bases. Germline-derived CDR1 and CDR2 are SGHTA and FQGTGA. The CDR3 has 13 residues. V lost 2 bases and J lost 7; bases outside the gene matches: 2. The CDR3 DNA is TGTGCCAGCAGCTTAGCGGGAGTTAATGAGCAGTTCTTC. This encodes CASSLAGVNEQFF.

The rearrangement joins TRBV9 to TRBJ2-1, with 9 bases that match TRBD2. J was trimmed by 8 bases and V by 3 bases; bases with no gene match: 15. There are 17 residues in the CDR3. The germline CDR1 and CDR2 sequences are SGDLS and YYNGEE. CDR3 bases: TGTGCCAGCAGCGCCAACCCCCGCGGGAGGGCCGAGGATGAGCAGTTCTTC. It encodes CASSANPRGRAEDEQFF.

The chain couples TRBV5-6 to TRBJ2-1; 11 positions agree with TRBD1. The V gene end was trimmed by 3 bases and the J gene end by 9 bases; junction bases not matched to a gene: 8. The germline CDR1 and CDR2 sequences are SGHDT and YYEEEE. The CDR3 is 15 amino acids. The CDR3 DNA is TGTGCCAGCAGCTCCGAAGGACAGGGGGCTGGTGAGCAGTTCTTC. It codes for CASSSEGQGAGEQFF.

CDR3 DNA: TGTGCCAGCAGTTACTTCGCCGGGACAGGGGCCTACGAGCAGTACTTC. Translating it yields CASSYFAGTGAYEQYF. V usage is TRBV6-5 and J usage is TRBJ2-7, with 10 nucleotides matching TRBD1. The germline CDR1 and CDR2 sequences are MNHEY and SVGAGI. CDR3 length: 16 amino acids. After removal of 1 base from V and 2 bases from J, the junction contained 5 bases not matched to a gene.

The chain carries TRBV5-4 and TRBJ2-7; 8 nucleotides agree with TRBD2. Germline loops: CDR1 SGHNT, CDR2 YYREEE (reference sequence). There are 11 residues in the CDR3. The V segment lost 10 bases and the J segment 6 bases; nucleotides outside the gene matches: 6. CDR3 in amino acids: CAVHSGTEQYF. CDR3 coding DNA: TGTGCCGTACATAGCGGGACCGAGCAGTACTTC.

The chain links TRBV28 to TRBJ2-5; 8 nucleotides match TRBD1. Trimming took 2 bases from V and 5 from J; bases not matched to a gene: 1. Germline assignment: CDR1 MDHEN and CDR2 SYDVKM. CDR3 length: 13 residues. CDR3 amino acids: CASSLRDRETQYF. Written as DNA, the CDR3 is TGTGCCAGCAGTTTACGGGACAGGGAGACCCAGTACTTC.

This chain joins TRBV15 and TRBJ2-1; TRBD2 might be the D (6 bases). V was pared by 1 base and J by 2 bases, with 12 bases between. Germline lookup yields CDR1 LNHNV and CDR2 YYDKDF (reference sequence). This CDR3 is 16 amino acids long. CDR3 in DNA: TGTGCCACCAGCAGAGGAAGGCCTAGCGCCTACAATGAGCAGTTCTTC. Translation: CATSRGRPSAYNEQFF.

V gene TRBV7-2 combines with J gene TRBJ2-7, with a weak D call TRBD1 (5 bases). Between the trimmed V and J ends, which lost 1 base and 5 bases, there was a span of 12 bases. Germline V gene data show CDR1 as SGHTA and CDR2 as FQGNSA. The CDR3 consists of 14 residues. The CDR3 bases are TGTGCCAGCAGCTTAGAAACAGGTATCGACGAGCAGTACTTC. Its protein is CASSLETGIDEQYF.

The chain links TRBV7-9 to TRBJ2-5; D not resolved. Trimming shortened V by 3 bases and J by 8 bases, and 10 bases separated the two germline ends. The CDR3 is made up of 12 amino acids. The germline V gene has CDR1 SEHNR and CDR2 FQNEAQ (reference sequence). DNA for the CDR3: TGTGCCAGCAGCTTTTCTATACGAACCCAGTACTTC. Translated, it gives CASSFSIRTQYF.

The rearrangement uses TRBV28 and TRBJ2-7, with a possible D match to TRBD1 (7 bases). Trimming removed 5 bases from V and 2 bases from J, with 13 bases in between. Germline V lookup: CDR1 MDHEN, CDR2 SYDVKM. The CDR3 has 14 residues. The CDR3 nucleotides are TGTGCCAGCAGTCCCAGGGGGGCCCCCTACGAGCAGTACTTC. As protein: CASSPRGAPYEQYF. Variable domain in full (rest from reference TRBV28 and TRBJ2-7): DVKVTQSSRYLVKRTGEKVFLECVQDMDHENMFWYRQDPGLGLRLIYFSYDVKMKEKGDIPEGYSVSREKKERFSLILESASTNQTSMYLCASSPRGAPYEQYFGPGTRLTVT.

This rearrangement joins TRBV19 to TRBJ1-1; a weak D match, TRBD1 (6 bases). Germline-derived CDR1 and CDR2 are LNHDA and SQIVND (reference sequence). V was trimmed by 6 bases and J by 5 bases, leaving 13 bases between them. The CDR3 spans 13 residues. The CDR3 bases are TGTGCCAGTAGAACAGGGAGTAGGACTGAAGCTTTCTTT. Residues: CASRTGSRTEAFF.

J is TRBJ2-3 and V is TRBV7-2; the match to TRBD1 covers 7 bases. J gave up 1 base and V 1 base, and 2 bases lay outside the gene matches. Germline V gives CDR1 SGHTA, CDR2 FQGNSA. The CDR3 runs to 15 residues. CDR3: CASSLVDRGTDTQYF. CDR3 bases: TGTGCCAGCAGCTTAGTCGACAGGGGCACAGATACGCAGTATTTT.

The rearrangement joins TRBV7-9 to TRBJ2-7; 10 bases map to TRBD1. Germline CDR1 reads SEHNR; CDR2 reads FQNEAQ (reference sequence). The CDR3 has 15 residues. J gave up 4 bases and V 2 bases, and 5 bases lay outside the gene matches. Here the CDR3 reads CASSLSRDRGYEQYF. In DNA form, the CDR3 reads TGTGCCAGCAGCTTATCGCGGGACAGGGGATACGAGCAGTACTTC. The full variable domain, in which reference TRBV7-9 and TRBJ2-7 provide the parts outside the CDR3, is DTGVSQNPRHKITKRGQNVTFRCDPISEHNRLYWYRQTLGQGPEFLTYFQNEAQLEKSRLLSDRFSAERPKGSFSTLEIQRTEQGDSAMYLCASSLSRDRGYEQYFGPGTRLTVT.